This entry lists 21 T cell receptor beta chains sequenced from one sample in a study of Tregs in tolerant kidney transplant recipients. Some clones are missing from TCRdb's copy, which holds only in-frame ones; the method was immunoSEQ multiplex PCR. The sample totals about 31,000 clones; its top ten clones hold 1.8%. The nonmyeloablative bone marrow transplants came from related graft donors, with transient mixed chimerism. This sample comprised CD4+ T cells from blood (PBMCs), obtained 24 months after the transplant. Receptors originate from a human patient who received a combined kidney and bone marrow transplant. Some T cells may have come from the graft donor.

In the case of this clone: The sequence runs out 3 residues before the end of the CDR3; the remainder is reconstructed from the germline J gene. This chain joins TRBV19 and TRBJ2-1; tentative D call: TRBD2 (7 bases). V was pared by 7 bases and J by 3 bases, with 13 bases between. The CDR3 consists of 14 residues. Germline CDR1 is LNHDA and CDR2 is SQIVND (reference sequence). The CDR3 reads CASKGGDYYNEQFF. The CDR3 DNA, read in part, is TGTGCCAGTAAGGGGGGGGACTACTACAATGAG.

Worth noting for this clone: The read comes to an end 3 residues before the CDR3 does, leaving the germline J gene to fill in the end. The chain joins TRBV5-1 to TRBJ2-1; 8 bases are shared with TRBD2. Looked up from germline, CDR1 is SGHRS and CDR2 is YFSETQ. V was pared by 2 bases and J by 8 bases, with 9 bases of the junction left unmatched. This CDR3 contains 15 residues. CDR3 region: CASSLESGRTYEQFF. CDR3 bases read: TGCGCCAGCAGCTTAGAGAGCGGGAGAACCTATGAG.

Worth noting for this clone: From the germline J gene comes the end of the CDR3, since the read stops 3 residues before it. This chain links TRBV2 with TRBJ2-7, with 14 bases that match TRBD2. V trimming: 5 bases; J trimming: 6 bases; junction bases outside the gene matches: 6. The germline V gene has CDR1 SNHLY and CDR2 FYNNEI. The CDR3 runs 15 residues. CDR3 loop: CASSQGLAGDGEQYF. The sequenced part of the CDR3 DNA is TGTGCCAGCAGTCAGGGACTAGCGGGAGACGGCGAG. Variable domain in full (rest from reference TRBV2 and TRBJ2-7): EPEVTQTPSHQVTQMGQEVILRCVPISNHLYFYWYRQILGQKVEFLVSFYNNEISEKSEIFDDQFSVERPDGSNFTLKIRSTKLEDSAMYFCASSQGLAGDGEQYFGPGTRLTVT.

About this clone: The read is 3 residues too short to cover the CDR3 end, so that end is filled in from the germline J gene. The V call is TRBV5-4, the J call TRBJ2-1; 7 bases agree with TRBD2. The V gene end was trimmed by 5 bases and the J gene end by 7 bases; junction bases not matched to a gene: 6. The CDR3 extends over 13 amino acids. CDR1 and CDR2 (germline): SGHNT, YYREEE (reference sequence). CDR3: CASSLRESNEQFF. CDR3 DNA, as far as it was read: TGTGCCAGCAGTCTGCGGGAGTCGAATGAG.

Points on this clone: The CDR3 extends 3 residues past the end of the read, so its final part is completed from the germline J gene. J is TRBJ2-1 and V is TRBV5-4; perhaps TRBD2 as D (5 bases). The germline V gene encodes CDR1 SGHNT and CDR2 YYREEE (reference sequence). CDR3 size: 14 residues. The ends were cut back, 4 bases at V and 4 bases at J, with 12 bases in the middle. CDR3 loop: CASSPSGTYNEQFF. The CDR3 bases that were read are TGTGCCAGCAGCCCCAGCGGAACTTACAATGAG.

The CDR3 loop is CSARENRGLAGAYEQYF. The DNA read from the CDR3 is TGCAGTGCTAGAGAAAACAGGGGCCTAGCGGGAGCCTACGAG. The chain recombines TRBV20-1 with TRBJ2-7, with 10 bases identical to TRBD2. The missing CDR3 end, 3 residues past where the read stops, is filled in from the germline J gene. Unmatched junction bases numbered 10, after V lost 0 bases and J lost 2 bases. CDR1 is DFQATT, CDR2 SNEGSKA, per germline (reference sequence). The CDR3 totals 17 residues.

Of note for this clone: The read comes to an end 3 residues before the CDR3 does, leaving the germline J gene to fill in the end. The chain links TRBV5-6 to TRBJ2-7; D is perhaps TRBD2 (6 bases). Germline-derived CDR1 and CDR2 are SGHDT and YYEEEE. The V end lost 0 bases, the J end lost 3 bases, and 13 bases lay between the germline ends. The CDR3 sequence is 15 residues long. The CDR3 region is CASSLALWGDYEQYF. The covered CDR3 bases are TGTGCCAGCAGCTTGGCCCTTTGGGGGGACTACGAG. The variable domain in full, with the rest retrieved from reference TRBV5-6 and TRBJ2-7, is DAGVTQSPTHLIKTRGQQVTLRCSPKSGHDTVSWYQQALGQGPQFIFQYYEEEERQRGNFPDRFSGHQFPNYSSELNVNALLLGDSALYLCASSLALWGDYEQYFGPGTRLTVT.

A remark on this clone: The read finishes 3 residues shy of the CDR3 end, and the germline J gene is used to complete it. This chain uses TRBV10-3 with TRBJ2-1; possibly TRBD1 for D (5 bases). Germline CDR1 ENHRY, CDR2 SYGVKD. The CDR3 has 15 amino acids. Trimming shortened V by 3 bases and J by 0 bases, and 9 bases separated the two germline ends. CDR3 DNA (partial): TGTGCCATCAGTGAACGACAGACCTCCTACAATGAG. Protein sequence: CAISERQTSYNE. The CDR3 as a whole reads CAISERQTSYNEQFF.

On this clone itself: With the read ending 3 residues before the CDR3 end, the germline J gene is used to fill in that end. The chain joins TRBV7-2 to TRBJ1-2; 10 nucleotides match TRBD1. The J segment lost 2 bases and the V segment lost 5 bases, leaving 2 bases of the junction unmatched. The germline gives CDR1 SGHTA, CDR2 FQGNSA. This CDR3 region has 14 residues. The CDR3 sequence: CASSLGQGNYGYTF. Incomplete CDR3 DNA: TGTGCCAGCAGCCTGGGACAGGGGAACTATGGC.

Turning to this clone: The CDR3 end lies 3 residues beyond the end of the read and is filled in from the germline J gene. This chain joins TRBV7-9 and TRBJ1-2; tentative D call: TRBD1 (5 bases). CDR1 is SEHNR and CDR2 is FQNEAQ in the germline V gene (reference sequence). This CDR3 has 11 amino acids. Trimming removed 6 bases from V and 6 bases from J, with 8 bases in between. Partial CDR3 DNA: TGTGCCAGCAGTAGAGGGGATGGC. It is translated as CASSRGDG. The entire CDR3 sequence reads CASSRGDGYTF.

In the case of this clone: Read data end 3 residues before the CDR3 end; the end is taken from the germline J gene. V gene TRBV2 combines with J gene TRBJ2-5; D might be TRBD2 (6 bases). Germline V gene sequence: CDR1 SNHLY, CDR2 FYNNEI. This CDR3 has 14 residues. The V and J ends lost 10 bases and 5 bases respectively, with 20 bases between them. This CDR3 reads CATGNGVGSETQYF. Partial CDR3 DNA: TGTGCCACCGGAAACGGGGTCGGGAGTGAGACC. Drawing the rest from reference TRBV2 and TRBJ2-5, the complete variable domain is EPEVTQTPSHQVTQMGQEVILRCVPISNHLYFYWYRQILGQKVEFLVSFYNNEISEKSEIFDDQFSVERPDGSNFTLKIRSTKLEDSAMYFCATGNGVGSETQYFGPGTRLLVL.

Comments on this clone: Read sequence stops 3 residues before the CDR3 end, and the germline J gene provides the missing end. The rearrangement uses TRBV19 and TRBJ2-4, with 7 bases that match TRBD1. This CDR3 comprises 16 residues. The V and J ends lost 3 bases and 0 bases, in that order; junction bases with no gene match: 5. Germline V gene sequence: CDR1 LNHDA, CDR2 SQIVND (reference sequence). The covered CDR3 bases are TGTGCCAGTAGTATTCCGACAGGGAGAGCCAAAAACATT. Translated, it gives CASSIPTGRAKNI. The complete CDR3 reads CASSIPTGRAKNIQYF.

CDR3 DNA, as far as it was read: TGTGCCTGCGACTGGGATTCACCC. This encodes CACDWDSP. The whole CDR3 is CACDWDSPLHF. J is TRBJ1-6 and V is TRBV30; D call uncertain. The read terminates 3 residues ahead of where the CDR3 ends, so the germline J gene completes it. From germline, CDR1 is GTSNPN and CDR2 SVGIG (reference sequence). There are 11 residues in the CDR3. Trimming took off 6 bases at V and 8 bases at J, with 8 bases between the two ends. The full variable domain, with the rest looked up from reference TRBV30 and TRBJ1-6, is SQTIHQWPATLVQPVGSPLSLECTVEGTSNPNLYWYRQAAGRGLQLLFYSVGIGQISSEVPQNLSASRPQDRQFILSSKKLLLSDSGFYLCACDWDSPLHFGNGTRLTVT.

CDR3 sequence reads: CASSPRGGLDRYEQYF. The DNA read from the CDR3 is TGTGCCAGCTCACCTAGGGGGGGACTAGATCGCTACGAG. The V call is TRBV18, the J call TRBJ2-7, with 8 positions matching TRBD2. The sequence runs out 3 residues before the end of the CDR3; the remainder is reconstructed from the germline J gene. The CDR3 contains 16 residues. CDR1 is KGHSH and CDR2 is LQKENI in the germline V gene. V dropped 3 bases and J dropped 3; count of bases not matched to a gene: 10.

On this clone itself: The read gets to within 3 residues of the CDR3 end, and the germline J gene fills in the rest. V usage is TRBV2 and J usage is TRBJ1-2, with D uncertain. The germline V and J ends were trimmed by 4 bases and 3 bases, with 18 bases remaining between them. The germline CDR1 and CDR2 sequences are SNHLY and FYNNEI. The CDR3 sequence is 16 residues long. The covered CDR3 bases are TGTGCCAGCAGTGCCCGGTCTCCAATGGGCGACTATGGC. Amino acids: CASSARSPMGDYG. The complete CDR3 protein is CASSARSPMGDYGYTF.

CDR3 protein: CASSERSTDTQYF. CDR3 DNA (partial): TGTGCCAGCAGTGAGCGGAGCACAGATACG. The rearrangement uses TRBV2 and TRBJ2-3; D is uncertain. Read sequence stops 3 residues before the CDR3 end, and the germline J gene provides the missing end. CDR1 is SNHLY and CDR2 is FYNNEI in the germline V gene. Trimming took 3 bases from V and 0 from J, leaving 4 bases between them. This CDR3 has 13 amino acids.

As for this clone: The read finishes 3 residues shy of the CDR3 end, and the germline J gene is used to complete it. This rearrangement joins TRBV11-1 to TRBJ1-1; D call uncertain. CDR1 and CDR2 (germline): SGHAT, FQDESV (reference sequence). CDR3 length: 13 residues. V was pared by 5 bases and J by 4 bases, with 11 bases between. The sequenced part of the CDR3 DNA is TGTGCCAGCAGCGCCGATAGGGCCACTGAA. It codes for CASSADRATE. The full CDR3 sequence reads CASSADRATEAFF.

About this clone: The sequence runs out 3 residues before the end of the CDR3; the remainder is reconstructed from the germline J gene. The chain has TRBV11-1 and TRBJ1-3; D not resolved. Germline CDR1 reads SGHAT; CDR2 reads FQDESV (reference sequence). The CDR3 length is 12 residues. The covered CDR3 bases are TGTGCCAGCAGCTCTAGCGGGAGGGCC. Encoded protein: CASSSSGRA. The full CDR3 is CASSSSGRAIYF.

This CDR3 is CASSLATVGGRAHEQYF. The sequenced part of the CDR3 DNA is TGCGCCAGCAGCTTGGCCACAGTCGGGGGGAGGGCTCACGAG. The J gene is TRBJ2-7, the V gene TRBV5-1, with 7 bases identical to TRBD2. Read data end 3 residues before the CDR3 end; the end is taken from the germline J gene. The CDR3 length is 17 residues. CDR1 is SGHRS and CDR2 is YFSETQ in the germline V gene. V gave up 0 bases and J gave up 5 bases; unmatched junction bases: 14.

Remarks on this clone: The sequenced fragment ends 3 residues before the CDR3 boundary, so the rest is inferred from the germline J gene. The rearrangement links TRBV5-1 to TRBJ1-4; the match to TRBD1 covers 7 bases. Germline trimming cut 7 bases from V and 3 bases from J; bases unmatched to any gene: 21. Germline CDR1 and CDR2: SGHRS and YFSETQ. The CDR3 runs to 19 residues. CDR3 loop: CASGKRGTVMGQPNEKLFF. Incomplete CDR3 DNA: TGCGCCAGCGGCAAACGGGGGACAGTGATGGGTCAACCTAATGAAAAA.

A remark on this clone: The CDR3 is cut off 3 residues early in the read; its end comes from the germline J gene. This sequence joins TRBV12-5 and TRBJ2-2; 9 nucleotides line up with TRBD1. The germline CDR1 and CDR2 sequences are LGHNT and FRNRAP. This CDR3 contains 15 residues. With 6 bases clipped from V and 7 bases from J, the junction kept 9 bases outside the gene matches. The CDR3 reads CASGEPGQGGGELFF. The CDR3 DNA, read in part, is TGTGCTAGTGGGGAGCCGGGACAGGGAGGCGGGGAG.